The 30 T cell receptor beta chains presented below share a single source sample, sequenced in a study of T cells in Graves' hyperthyroidism and ophthalmopathy. Regions amplified from RNA transcripts were the TCR beta CDR3 regions. HTBI primers were employed in a first-round RT-PCR of the TCR CDR3. TCRdb re-called the multiplex PCR reads with MiXCR, one entry per CDR3 protein. The sample lists roughly 500,000 distinct CDR3 sequences; approximately 15% were seen once. The sequenced material came from blood. The receptors shown here come from a woman aged 25-40 years with Graves' hyperthyroidism that later progressed to Graves' ophthalmopathy.

The chain joins TRBV19 to TRBJ1-5; unclear D gene. The CDR3 spans 14 residues. V lost 5 bases and J lost 4, with 12 bases in between. Germline V CDR1 and CDR2: LNHDA, SQIVND (reference sequence). CDR3 sequence (DNA): TGTGCCAGTAGTCCCCCCATAGGGAATCAGCCCCAGCATTTT. This sequence encodes CASSPPIGNQPQHF.

This clonotype was found many times. V and J are TRBV24-1 and TRBJ1-5, with a possible D match to TRBD1 (5 bases). From germline, CDR1 is KGHDR and CDR2 SFDVKD. Trimming stripped 3 bases from V and 2 bases from J, with 10 bases between. The CDR3 runs 15 residues. Here the CDR3 reads CATSDGAGGNQPQHF. The CDR3 DNA is TGTGCCACCAGTGATGGGGCAGGCGGCAATCAGCCCCAGCATTTT.

This clonotype was seen many times. The chain couples TRBV6-1 to TRBJ2-3, with 7 bases matching TRBD1. The length of the CDR3 is 14 residues. Germline CDR1 is MNHNS and CDR2 is SASEGT. V was pared by 10 bases and J by 4 bases, with 11 bases of the junction left unmatched. The CDR3 DNA reads TGTGCCATCAAACAGGGGCGAGAGGCAGATACGCAGTATTTT. This translates into CAIKQGREADTQYF.

The table lists this clonotype with a count of one. V usage is TRBV4-1 and J usage is TRBJ2-2; D is possibly TRBD2 (6 bases). The germline V gene has CDR1 MGHRA and CDR2 YSYEKL. V gave up 4 bases and J gave up 4 bases, with 16 bases separating them. The CDR3 extends over 16 amino acids. The CDR3 DNA reads as TGCGCCAGCAGCCGAGCCCCAACAGCGGGCACCGGGGAGCTGTTTTTT. This translates into CASSRAPTAGTGELFF.

The sample holds many counts of this clonotype. The V gene is TRBV6-1, the J gene TRBJ1-1, with D unclear. V was pared by 7 bases and J by 6 bases, with 21 bases between. CDR3 length: 15 residues. CDR1 MNHNS and CDR2 SASEGT come from the germline V gene. CDR3 coding DNA: TGTGCCAGCATCTTCGGGCCCAGCCGAGGGTCTGAAGCTTTCTTT. This codes for CASIFGPSRGSEAFF.

This clonotype was picked up many times. The chain has TRBV11-3 and TRBJ1-2; 9 nucleotides align to TRBD1. Germline values: CDR1 SGHNT, CDR2 YENEEA. J was trimmed by 7 bases and V by 0 bases; bases with no gene match: 12. CDR3 length: 17 residues. The CDR3 is CASSLEAWGQGIAGYTF. The CDR3 DNA follows: TGTGCCAGCAGCTTAGAGGCGTGGGGACAGGGAATTGCTGGCTACACCTTC.

This clonotype has a count of ten or more. The CDR3 reads CASRLQVNTEAFF. In nucleotides, the CDR3 is TGTGCCAGCAGACTACAGGTCAACACTGAAGCTTTCTTT. V and J are TRBV12-3 or TRBV12-4 and TRBJ1-1; tentatively, D is TRBD1 (5 bases). Between the trimmed V and J ends, which lost 6 bases and 2 bases, there was a span of 10 bases. This CDR3 is 13 amino acids long.

The gene calls are TRBV6-1 and TRBJ1-2; 9 bases line up with TRBD1. Germline V lookup: CDR1 MNHNS, CDR2 SASEGT. This CDR3 is built from 16 residues. J lost 4 bases, V lost 5 bases, and 11 bases had no gene match. The chain's CDR3 is CASSPSWDRVTYGYTF. Here the CDR3 DNA reads TGTGCCAGCAGTCCGTCATGGGACAGGGTAACCTATGGCTACACCTTC.

The table lists this clonotype with many counts. This sequence joins TRBV11-3 and TRBJ2-1; 8 nucleotides match TRBD2. The CDR3 extends over 19 amino acids. CDR1 and CDR2 from the germline V gene are SGHNT and YENEEA. Trimming took 0 bases from V and 4 from J; bases not matched to a gene: 14. CDR3 region: CASSLDGAGGLSLYNEQFF. CDR3 DNA sequence: TGTGCCAGCAGCTTAGATGGCGCGGGAGGATTGTCGCTGTACAATGAGCAGTTCTTC.

This clonotype was detected many times. This chain joins TRBV30 and TRBJ1-3; D gene uncertain. Trimming took off 5 bases at V and 0 bases at J, with 8 bases between the two ends. The CDR3 is 13 amino acids. CDR1 is GTSNPN and CDR2 is SVGIG in the germline V gene (reference sequence). CDR3 loop: CAWATRSGNTIYF. For the CDR3, the DNA is TGTGCCTGGGCTACCCGCTCTGGAAACACCATATATTTT.

In its sample, this clonotype was seen a few times. The V gene is TRBV27, the J gene TRBJ2-1; D is possibly TRBD1 (5 bases). CDR1 MNHEY and CDR2 SMNVEV come from the germline V gene (reference sequence). CDR3 length equals 15 residues. V shed 5 bases and J shed 0 bases, with 11 bases lying between them. CDR3 sequence (DNA): TGTGCCAGCAGTCCCAGGGTGCACTCCTACAATGAGCAGTTCTTC. Encoded protein: CASSPRVHSYNEQFF.

The table lists this clonotype with many counts. This sequence joins TRBV27 and TRBJ2-1, with D tentatively TRBD2 (7 bases). CDR1 and CDR2 from the germline V gene are MNHEY and SMNVEV (reference sequence). V was cut by 6 bases and J by 8 bases, with 11 bases left in between. The length of the CDR3 is 12 residues. DNA of the CDR3: TGTGCCAGCAGCTCGGGGGGCCATGAGCAGTTCTTC. Translated, it gives CASSSGGHEQFF.

The table lists this clonotype with many counts. The chain links TRBV7-2 to TRBJ1-1, with 10 bases fitting TRBD1. This CDR3 is 15 amino acids long. Losses at the gene ends were 5 bases for V and 6 bases for J; bases not matched to a gene: 9. Germline V gene lookup returns CDR1 SGHTA and CDR2 FQGNSA. The CDR3 DNA follows: TGTGCCAGCAGCCGCTTCGGGACAGGGGACCCTGAAGCTTTCTTT. Amino acids: CASSRFGTGDPEAFF. Full variable domain (missing parts from reference TRBV7-2 and TRBJ1-1): GAGVSQSPSNKVTEKGKDVELRCDPISGHTALYWYRQSLGQGLEFLIYFQGNSAPDKSGLPSDRFSAERTGGSVSTLTIQRTQQEDSAVYLCASSRFGTGDPEAFFGQGTRLTVV.

This clonotype is a singleton in its sample. The chain is built from TRBV2 and TRBJ2-3; 11 nucleotides align to TRBD2. V trimming: 6 bases; J trimming: 11 bases; junction bases outside the gene matches: 7. The germline V gene encodes CDR1 SNHLY and CDR2 FYNNEI. The CDR3 is 13 amino acids. DNA for the CDR3: TGTGCCAGCAGGGTTAGCGGGAGGGCCCTGCAGTATTTT. Translating gives CASRVSGRALQYF.

In the case of this clonotype: A read error may be the cause here, since a much bigger clone is one base away. The chain couples TRBV27 to TRBJ1-2, with D possibly TRBD1 on 5 matching bases. Germline V gene sequence: CDR1 MNHEY, CDR2 SMNVEV (reference sequence). The CDR3 totals 14 residues. V shed 5 bases and J shed 1 base, with 11 bases lying between them. This CDR3 is CASSAPGNNYGYTF. The CDR3 bases are TGTGCCAGCAGTGCGCCAGGGAATAACTATGGCTACACCTTC.

This clonotype was seen many times. This chain uses TRBV12-3 or TRBV12-4 with TRBJ1-6; TRBD1 matches at 8 bases. The CDR3 totals 14 residues. V was pared by 6 bases and J by 8 bases, with 6 bases of the junction left unmatched. CDR3 sequence (DNA): TGTGCCAGCAGCCCAGGACAGGGTTATTCACCCCTCCACTTT. This encodes CASSPGQGYSPLHF.

In its sample, this clonotype was seen many times. The chain has TRBV27 and TRBJ2-7; 11 bases line up with TRBD2. The CDR3 sequence is 14 residues long. Trimming took 9 bases from V and 3 from J; bases not matched to a gene: 7. The germline gives CDR1 MNHEY, CDR2 SMNVEV (reference sequence). This CDR3 is CASGLAGRVYEQYF. The CDR3 DNA reads TGTGCCAGTGGACTAGCGGGTAGAGTCTACGAGCAGTACTTC.

In this sample, this clonotype turned up many times. The rearrangement links TRBV29-1 to TRBJ2-7, with TRBD1 matching 7 bases. The CDR3 length is 16 residues. V dropped 2 bases and J dropped 4; count of bases not matched to a gene: 14. Germline CDR1 SQVTM, CDR2 ANQGSEA. CDR3 bases: TGCAGCGTTGAAATCTTAGGGGGCTCCGAAGTTTACGAGCAGTACTTC. The encoded protein is CSVEILGGSEVYEQYF.

The chain uses TRBV5-1 and TRBJ2-5; 10 nucleotides align to TRBD1. The CDR3 extends over 15 amino acids. Germline-derived CDR1 and CDR2 are SGHRS and YFSETQ. Germline trimming cut 4 bases from V and 4 bases from J; bases unmatched to any gene: 7. CDR3 sequence (DNA): TGCGCCAGCAGCCCTGGGGGACAGGGGACAGAGACCCAGTACTTC. It encodes CASSPGGQGTETQYF.

This chain uses TRBV2 with TRBJ2-1, with TRBD1 as a possible D gene (6 bases). This CDR3 spans 12 amino acids. Between the trimmed V and J ends, which lost 3 bases and 14 bases, there was a span of 14 bases. In germline, CDR1 is SNHLY, CDR2 FYNNEI. CDR3 in DNA: TGTGCCAGCAGTGAGCAGACAGGAGTAGAGTTCTTC. This translates into CASSEQTGVEFF.

This clonotype was seen repeatedly, ten times or more. This rearrangement joins TRBV10-3 to TRBJ2-2; D could derive from TRBD1 or TRBD2 (6 bases each). Germline V gene data show CDR1 as ENHRY and CDR2 as SYGVKD. The V end lost 8 bases, the J end lost 2 bases, and 12 bases lay between the germline ends. The CDR3 is 14 amino acids. CDR3 region: CAIRPGGNTGELFF. CDR3 nucleotides: TGTGCCATCCGTCCCGGGGGCAACACCGGGGAGCTGTTTTTT.

The DNA for the CDR3 is TGCAGCGTTGGGGAAGGTTACACCGGGGAGCTGTTTTTT. It is translated as CSVGEGYTGELFF. This sequence joins TRBV29-1 and TRBJ2-2, with D unclear. This CDR3 is 13 amino acids long. Germline CDR1 is SQVTM and CDR2 is ANQGSEA. V was pared by 4 bases and J by 3 bases, with 9 bases between.

This clonotype was found many times. This chain links TRBV29-1 with TRBJ2-5; tentative D call: TRBD1 (6 bases). From germline, CDR1 is SQVTM and CDR2 ANQGSEA. The CDR3 extends over 13 amino acids. The V end was cut by 6 bases, the J end by 5 bases, with 16 bases between. The CDR3 loop reads CSVTGFFSETQYF. In DNA form, the CDR3 reads TGCAGCGTGACAGGTTTTTTTTCGGAGACCCAGTACTTC.

The rearrangement links TRBV6-1 to TRBJ2-1; D remains ambiguous. Trimming removed 8 bases from V and 6 bases from J, with 5 bases in between. This CDR3 is 10 amino acids long. CDR1 MNHNS and CDR2 SASEGT come from the germline V gene. The CDR3 DNA reads as TGTGCCAGCGCTGTCAATGAGCAGTTCTTC. It yields the protein CASAVNEQFF.

The chain recombines TRBV7-3 with TRBJ1-2; D might be TRBD1 (5 bases). The CDR3 covers 14 residues. Looked up from germline, CDR1 is SGHTA and CDR2 is FQGTGA. The V and J ends lost 5 bases and 8 bases respectively, with 18 bases between them. The DNA for the CDR3 is TGTGCCAGCAGCCCCCGCGCAGGGTTAGGGGGCTACACCTTC. Its translation: CASSPRAGLGGYTF.

This clonotype was detected ten times or more. CDR3 region: CASRLTSGTSSYNEQFF. The CDR3 DNA follows: TGTGCCAGCAGGCTCACCTCCGGGACTAGCTCCTACAATGAGCAGTTCTTC. This chain uses TRBV6-1 with TRBJ2-1; 8 positions match TRBD2. This CDR3 is built from 17 residues. V was clipped by 6 bases and J by 0 bases; unmatched bases: 10. CDR1 is MNHNS, CDR2 SASEGT, per germline.

This clonotype has a count of ten or more. The CDR3 reads CASSEPGPAGDEQFF. Here the CDR3 DNA reads TGTGCCAGCAGTGAACCTGGGCCTGCCGGGGATGAGCAGTTCTTC. The chain carries TRBV2 and TRBJ2-1; D possibly corresponds to TRBD2 (5 bases). The CDR3 is 15 residues long. Germline assignment: CDR1 SNHLY and CDR2 FYNNEI. The germline V and J ends were trimmed by 2 bases and 8 bases, with 16 bases remaining between them. Full variable domain (outside the CDR3, taken from reference TRBV2 and TRBJ2-1): EPEVTQTPSHQVTQMGQEVILRCVPISNHLYFYWYRQILGQKVEFLVSFYNNEISEKSEIFDDQFSVERPDGSNFTLKIRSTKLEDSAMYFCASSEPGPAGDEQFFGPGTRLTVL.

The chain links TRBV6-2 or TRBV6-3 to TRBJ1-2, with TRBD1 as a possible D gene (6 bases). Germline V gene sequence: CDR1 MNHEY, CDR2 SVGEGT. The CDR3 sequence is 14 residues long. V shed 6 bases and J shed 5 bases, with 16 bases lying between them. CDR3 sequence: CASSPGIGGYGYTF. CDR3 sequence (DNA): TGTGCCAGCAGCCCCGGGATAGGGGGTTATGGCTACACCTTC.

V gene TRBV6-5 combines with J gene TRBJ2-6; weak D call: TRBD1 (5 bases). CDR1 MNHEY and CDR2 SVGAGI come from the germline V gene. The ends were cut back, 2 bases at V and 2 bases at J, with 7 bases in the middle. The CDR3 has 15 amino acids. The DNA for the CDR3 is TGTGCCAGCAGTTACGGACAACCTGGGGCCAACGTCCTGACTTTC. Translating gives CASSYGQPGANVLTF.

In its sample, this clonotype was seen once. A much larger clone is a single base away; this may be a read error. The rearrangement links TRBV10-3 to TRBJ2-7; D remains ambiguous. V lost 5 bases and J lost 2, with 16 bases in between. CDR1 is ENHRY and CDR2 is SYGVKD in the germline V gene. The CDR3 totals 15 residues. This chain's CDR3 is CAISHRGASPYEQYF. The CDR3 DNA reads as TGTGCCATCAGTCACCGTGGCGCGTCGCCCTACGAGCAGTACTTC.